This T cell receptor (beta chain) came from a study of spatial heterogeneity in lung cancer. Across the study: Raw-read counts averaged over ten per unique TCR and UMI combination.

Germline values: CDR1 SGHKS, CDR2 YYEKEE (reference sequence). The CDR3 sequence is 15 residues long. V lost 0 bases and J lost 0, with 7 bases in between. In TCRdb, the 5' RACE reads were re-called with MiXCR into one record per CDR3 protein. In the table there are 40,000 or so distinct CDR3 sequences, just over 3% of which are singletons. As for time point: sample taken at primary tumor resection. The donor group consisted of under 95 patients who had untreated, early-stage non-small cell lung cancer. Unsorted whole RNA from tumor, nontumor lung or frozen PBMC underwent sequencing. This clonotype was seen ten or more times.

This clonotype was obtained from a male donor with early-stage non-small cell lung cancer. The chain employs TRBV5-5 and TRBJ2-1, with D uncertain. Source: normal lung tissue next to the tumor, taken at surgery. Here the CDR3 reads CASSLVQSSYNEQFF. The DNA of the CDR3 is TGTGCCAGCAGCTTGGTTCAGAGCTCCTACAATGAGCAGTTCTTC.